These T cell receptor beta chains were read from a single sample in a study of blood T cells in healthy people across ages. One entry per CDR3 protein results from TCRdb running MiXCR on the 5' RACE reads. The sample has 600,000 to 650,000 distinct CDR3 sequences, approximately 59% seen once. Sequences were obtained from blood. The receptors derive from a man between 60 and 75 years old in good health. The CDR3 runs from the conserved cysteine through the conserved F or W. The D gene is left open where the match is weak. Size is stated for part of the rows, as once, few or many counts, or as a class when the clone is expanded.

cdr3_length j_call clone_size v_call d_call cdr3_aa cdr3_nt
13 TRBJ2-1 NA TRBV2 NA CASRPGQYNEQFF TGTGCCAGCAGGCCAGGACAGTACAATGAGCAGTTCTTC
15 TRBJ2-7 NA TRBV12-3/TRBV12-4 TRBD2 CASSLGEGTTGEQYF TGTGCCAGCAGTTTGGGGGAGGGGACCACGGGCGAGCAGTACTTC
14 TRBJ1-4 NA TRBV27 TRBD1 CAATSRGSNEKLFF TGTGCCGCGACCTCCAGGGGGAGTAATGAAAAACTGTTTTTT
13 TRBJ1-1 once TRBV12-3/TRBV12-4 NA CASSDRWDTEAFF TGTGCCAGCAGCGACAGGTGGGACACTGAAGCTTTCTTT
15 TRBJ2-3 once TRBV12-3/TRBV12-4 TRBD1 CASSPLDRSTDTQYF TGTGCCAGCAGTCCCTTGGACAGGTCCACAGATACGCAGTATTTT
15 TRBJ2-7 once TRBV6-5 NA CASSYWAGSGNEQYF TGTGCCAGCAGTTACTGGGCAGGGTCGGGCAATGAGCAGTACTTC
13 TRBJ1-2 NA TRBV10-3 TRBD1 CAIRTGGSYGYTF TGTGCCATTCGGACAGGGGGCAGCTATGGCTACACCTTC
16 TRBJ1-1 few TRBV12-3/TRBV12-4 TRBD1 CASRPRNRGPNTEAFF TGTGCCAGCAGGCCCCGAAACAGGGGCCCGAACACTGAAGCTTTCTTT
14 TRBJ2-7 NA TRBV6-6 NA CASTQPGTNYEQYF TGTGCCAGCACGCAACCCGGGACAAACTACGAGCAGTACTTC
15 TRBJ1-6 NA TRBV5-1 NA CASSLGTRNNSPLHF TGCGCCAGCAGCTTGGGTACCCGGAATAATTCACCCCTCCACTTT
14 TRBJ2-7 few TRBV6-1 TRBD1 CASRTTGGPYEQYF TGTGCCAGCCGGACCACAGGGGGGCCCTACGAGCAGTACTTC
13 TRBJ2-5 few TRBV20-1 NA CSARDPHLATQYF TGCAGTGCTAGAGATCCCCATCTGGCGACCCAGTACTTC
16 TRBJ2-5 few TRBV5-1 TRBD2 CASSGGAGGQQETQYF TGCGCCAGCAGCGGTGGTGCGGGGGGCCAGCAAGAGACCCAGTACTTC
13 TRBJ2-7 few TRBV15 NA CATSREASYRQYF TGTGCCACCAGCAGAGAAGCCAGCTACAGGCAGTACTTC
13 TRBJ2-7 few TRBV27 NA CASTDPFSYEQYF TGTGCCAGCACCGATCCTTTCTCCTACGAGCAGTACTTC
17 TRBJ1-2 NA TRBV4-1 NA CASSPGPYRASGYGYTF TGCGCCAGCAGCCCCGGGCCATACAGGGCGAGTGGGTATGGCTACACCTTC
14 TRBJ1-2 once TRBV7-9 NA CASSLASGRDGYTF TGTGCCAGCAGCTTAGCCTCCGGCAGGGATGGCTACACCTTC
15 TRBJ2-5 few TRBV6-5 NA CASSYAPGHQETQYF TGTGCCAGCAGTTACGCGCCTGGACACCAAGAGACCCAGTACTTC
15 TRBJ2-4 NA TRBV6-5 TRBD2 CASSYSRGGKNIQYF TGTGCCAGCAGTTACTCGCGGGGGGGCAAAAACATTCAGTACTTC
14 TRBJ2-3 NA TRBV20-1 NA CSAHLGVGTDTQYF TGCAGTGCCCACCTAGGGGTTGGCACAGATACGCAGTATTTT
16 TRBJ1-5 NA TRBV19 NA CASTAREGSGNQPQHF TGTGCCAGTACCGCGCGGGAGGGAAGCGGCAATCAGCCCCAGCATTTT
11 TRBJ2-2 NA TRBV7-9 NA CASSPYGELFF TGTGCCAGCAGCCCGTACGGGGAGCTGTTTTTT
14 TRBJ1-2 NA TRBV3-1 NA CASSASDRYYGYTF TGTGCCAGCAGTGCTAGCGACAGATACTATGGCTACACCTTC
16 TRBJ2-1 NA TRBV2 NA CASSLPSSGSYNEQFF TGTGCCAGCTCCCTCCCGTCCAGCGGCTCCTACAATGAGCAGTTCTTC
16 TRBJ2-3 NA TRBV5-1 NA CASSLAFSTVTDTQYF TGCGCCAGCAGCTTGGCCTTTAGTACCGTCACAGATACGCAGTATTTT
14 TRBJ2-7 NA TRBV7-9 NA CASSLLSGAHEQYF TGTGCCAGCAGCTTACTCTCTGGGGCCCACGAGCAGTACTTC
12 TRBJ2-7 NA TRBV28 NA CACNSDPYEQYF TGTGCCTGTAATTCAGACCCCTACGAGCAGTACTTC
14 TRBJ2-3 NA TRBV6-6 NA CASREGQSTDTQYF TGTGCCAGCAGGGAGGGACAGAGCACAGATACGCAGTATTTT
14 TRBJ2-5 NA TRBV18 NA CASSPNQNRETQYF TGTGCCAGCTCACCGAACCAAAACCGGGAGACCCAGTACTTC
15 TRBJ2-3 few TRBV5-1 NA CASSLADPSTDTQYF TGCGCCAGCAGCTTGGCCGACCCGTCCACAGATACGCAGTATTTT
14 TRBJ2-1 NA TRBV7-2 TRBD2 CASSRLAGNNEQFF TGTGCCAGCAGTCGACTAGCGGGGAACAATGAGCAGTTCTTC
19 TRBJ2-1 NA TRBV9 NA CASSVAPPTRQPSYNEQFF TGTGCCAGCAGCGTAGCCCCTCCGACCCGACAGCCCTCCTACAATGAGCAGTTCTTC
14 TRBJ2-5 NA TRBV10-2 NA CASTSGGGWETQYF TGCGCCAGCACCTCCGGGGGAGGCTGGGAGACCCAGTACTTC
17 TRBJ2-3 NA TRBV28 NA CASSSSGAGEGTDTQYF TGTGCCAGCAGCTCGTCGGGGGCGGGGGAAGGCACAGATACGCAGTATTTT
18 TRBJ2-6 few TRBV3-1 TRBD1 CASSFPGQGRSGANVLTF TGTGCCAGCAGCTTCCCGGGACAGGGGAGGTCTGGGGCCAACGTCCTGACTTTC
14 TRBJ2-7 few TRBV12-3/TRBV12-4 TRBD1 CASSLVAGGGEQYF TGTGCCAGCAGTTTAGTGGCAGGGGGCGGCGAGCAGTACTTC
17 TRBJ2-3 NA TRBV11-2 TRBD2 CASSLGATSPNTDTQYF TGTGCCAGCAGCTTAGGGGCGACTAGCCCCAACACAGATACGCAGTATTTT
12 TRBJ2-5 few TRBV29-1 NA CSARWYQETQYF TGCAGCGCCCGTTGGTACCAAGAGACCCAGTACTTC
15 TRBJ2-1 NA TRBV5-1 TRBD2 CASTPSGGTYNEQFF TGCGCCAGCACCCCGTCCGGGGGGACCTACAATGAGCAGTTCTTC